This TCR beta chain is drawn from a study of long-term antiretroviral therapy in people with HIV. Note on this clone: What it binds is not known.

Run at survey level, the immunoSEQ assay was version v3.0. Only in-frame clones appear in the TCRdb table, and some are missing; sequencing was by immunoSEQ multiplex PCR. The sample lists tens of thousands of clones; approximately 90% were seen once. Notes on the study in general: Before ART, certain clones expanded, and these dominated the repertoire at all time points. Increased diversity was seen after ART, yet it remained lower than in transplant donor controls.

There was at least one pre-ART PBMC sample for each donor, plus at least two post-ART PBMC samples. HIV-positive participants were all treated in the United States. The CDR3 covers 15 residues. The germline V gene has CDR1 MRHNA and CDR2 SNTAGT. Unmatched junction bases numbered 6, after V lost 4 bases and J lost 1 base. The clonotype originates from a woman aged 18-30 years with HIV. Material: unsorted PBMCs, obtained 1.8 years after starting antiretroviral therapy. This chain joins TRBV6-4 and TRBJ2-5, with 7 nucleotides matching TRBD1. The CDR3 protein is CASSAPRGPQETQYF. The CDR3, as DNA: TGTGCCAGCAGTGCCCCAAGGGGGCCCCAAGAGACCCAGTACTTC.